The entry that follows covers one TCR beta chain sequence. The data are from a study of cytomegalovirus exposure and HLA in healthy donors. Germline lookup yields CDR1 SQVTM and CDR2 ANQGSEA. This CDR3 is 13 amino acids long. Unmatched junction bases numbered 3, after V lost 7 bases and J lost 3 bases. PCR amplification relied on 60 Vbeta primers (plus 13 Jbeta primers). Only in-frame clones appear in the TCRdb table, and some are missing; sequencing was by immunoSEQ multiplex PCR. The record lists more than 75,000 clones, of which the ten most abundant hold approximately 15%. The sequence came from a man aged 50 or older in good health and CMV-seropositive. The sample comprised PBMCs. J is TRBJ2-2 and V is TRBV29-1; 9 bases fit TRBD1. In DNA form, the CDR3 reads TGCAGCGCTTACAGGGGGCACACCGGGGAGCTGTTTTTT. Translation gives CSAYRGHTGELFF.